This T cell receptor beta chain was captured in a study of T cell changes during pregnancy in multiple sclerosis. This clone was found a few times. The table came from immunoSEQ multiplex PCR; TCRdb's copy has only in-frame clones and leaves some out. The sample gives roughly 56,000 clones, 75% to 95% of which show up once; roughly 0.48% is in the top ten. There are 16 residues in the CDR3. Trimming cost V 4 bases and J 6 bases; bases outside gene matches: 9. The V gene's germline CDR1 is MNHEY and CDR2 SVGAGI. The receptor's source is a female donor in good health, enrolled as a control in a pregnancy study. V gene TRBV6-5 combines with J gene TRBJ2-2, with 9 positions matching TRBD1. The sample here was CD4+ T cells from peripheral blood mononuclear cells, taken after pregnancy. CDR3 nucleotide sequence: TGTGCCAGCAGTTCCACACCGGGACAGGGTGCCGGGGAGCTGTTTTTT. Its translation: CASSSTPGQGAGELFF.